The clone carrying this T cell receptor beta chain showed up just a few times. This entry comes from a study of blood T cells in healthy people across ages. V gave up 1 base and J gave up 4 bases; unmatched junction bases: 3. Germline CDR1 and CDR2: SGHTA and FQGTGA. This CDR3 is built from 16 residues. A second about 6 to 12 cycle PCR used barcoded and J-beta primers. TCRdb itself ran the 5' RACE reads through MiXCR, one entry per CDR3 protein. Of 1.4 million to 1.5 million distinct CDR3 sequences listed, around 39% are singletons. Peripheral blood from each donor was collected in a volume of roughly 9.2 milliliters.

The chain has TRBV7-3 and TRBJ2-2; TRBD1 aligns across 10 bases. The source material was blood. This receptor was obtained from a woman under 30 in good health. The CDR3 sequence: CASSLIGTGATGELFF. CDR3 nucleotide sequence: TGTGCCAGCAGCTTAATTGGGACAGGGGCCACCGGGGAGCTGTTTTTT.